These T cell receptor beta chains were read from a single sample in a study of blood T cell repertoires in COVID-19. Clones were sequenced by immunoSEQ multiplex PCR, and TCRdb holds only the in-frame ones, with some missing. The data show about 77,000 clones, 80% seen once. The sequencing input was peripheral blood. Source of these receptors: a woman in her 70s with acute or convalescent COVID-19. The CDR3 runs from the conserved cysteine through the conserved F or W. A D gene is named only where the DNA matches it firmly. Clone size, where shown, is once, few, many, or a class for clones that have expanded.

few,TRBV6-2/TRBV6-3,NA,TRBJ2-2,TGTGCCAGCAGTTGGGGCGGGGCGAACACCGGGGAGCTGTTTTTT,CASSWGGANTGELFF
NA,TRBV25-1,NA,TRBJ1-1,TGTGCCAGCAGTGAATGGGGTCAGGGGAACACTGAAGCTTTCTTT,CASSEWGQGNTEAFF
NA,TRBV2,NA,TRBJ1-5,TGTGCCAGCAGTTTTGGAGGCAGCAATCAGCCCCAGCATTTT,CASSFGGSNQPQHF
once,TRBV24-1,TRBD2,TRBJ2-2,TGTGCCACCGAAGGGACTAGCGGGGTGTACACCGGGGAGCTGTTTTTT,CATEGTSGVYTGELFF
NA,TRBV6-2/TRBV6-3,NA,TRBJ2-5,TGTGCCAGCAGTTACGGAGGGGAAGCGGGTCCGACCCAGTACTTC,CASSYGGEAGPTQYF
NA,TRBV7-6,TRBD1,TRBJ1-5,TGTGCCAGCAGCCCCCTTCCGGTAGACAGGGGACGCTACCTCCTCAATCAGCCCCAGCATTTT,CASSPLPVDRGRYLLNQPQHF
NA,TRBV6-2/TRBV6-3,NA,TRBJ1-2,TGTGCCAGCAGTTACTCCTCGGGATCGGACTATGGCTACACCTTC,CASSYSSGSDYGYTF
NA,TRBV7-9,TRBD1,TRBJ1-4,TGTGCCAGCAGCCCGTACTCCGGGACAGGCCTTGAAAAACTGTTTTTT,CASSPYSGTGLEKLFF
NA,TRBV7-2,TRBD2,TRBJ2-3,TGTGCCAGCAGCCCCCCGGGGGGGGGCACAGATACGCAGTATTTT,CASSPPGGGTDTQYF
once,TRBV7-9,TRBD1,TRBJ1-2,TGTGCCAGCAGCCCGGGACAGGGGGCTCCCTATGGCTACACCTTC,CASSPGQGAPYGYTF
NA,TRBV7-3,NA,TRBJ1-2,TGTGCCAGCAGCTTGGGACTGGGGAGCTATGGCTACACCTTC,CASSLGLGSYGYTF
NA,TRBV4-1,TRBD1,TRBJ2-7,TGCGCCAGCAGCCCTTCTATCGGACAGGGGAAATACGAGCAGTACTTC,CASSPSIGQGKYEQYF
NA,TRBV13,TRBD1,TRBJ1-1,TGTGCCAGCAGCTTACCGGACAGGGACGGATCCACTGAAGCTTTCTTT,CASSLPDRDGSTEAFF
NA,TRBV7-6,NA,TRBJ2-1,TGTGCCAGCAGCCCCCTTTTGGAGCAGTTCTTC,CASSPLLEQFF
NA,TRBV19,TRBD1,TRBJ1-2,TGTGCCAGTAGTTTGGACAGGGGCCGAGTGTTCTACTATGGCTACACCTTC,CASSLDRGRVFYYGYTF
NA,TRBV5-1,TRBD2,TRBJ2-1,TGCGCCAGCAGCTTGGGGACTAGCGGGCTCTACAAATCCGAGCAGTTCTTC,CASSLGTSGLYKSEQFF
NA,TRBV14,NA,TRBJ1-6,TGTGCCAGCAGCCAAGATCTTGCAGGTTCACCCCTCCACTTT,CASSQDLAGSPLHF
NA,TRBV27,NA,TRBJ1-6,TGTGCCAGCAGTATCCGGACAAAGAATTCACCCCTCCACTTT,CASSIRTKNSPLHF
NA,TRBV4-2,NA,TRBJ2-7,TGTGCCAGCAGCTCCACCCGAGGGGGAAACGAGCAGTACTTC,CASSSTRGGNEQYF
NA,TRBV9,TRBD2,TRBJ2-5,TGTGCCAGCAGCCCATGGGGGGGATTGGGAGAGACCCAGTACTTC,CASSPWGGLGETQYF
NA,TRBV27,TRBD1,TRBJ1-6,TGTGCCAGCAGTGCCGACAGGGGCTCTGCCTATAATTCACCCCTCCACTTT,CASSADRGSAYNSPLHF
NA,TRBV6-2/TRBV6-3,TRBD2,TRBJ2-3,TGTGCCAGCAGTTACACAGGCAGTGGACTAGCGGGGGGGCAGTATTTT,CASSYTGSGLAGGQYF
NA,TRBV18,TRBD1,TRBJ1-3,TGTGCCAGCTCACCCGCGGTTGGGACAGGGGCTGGAAACACCATATATTTT,CASSPAVGTGAGNTIYF
NA,TRBV6-2/TRBV6-3,NA,TRBJ1-1,TGTGCCAGCAGTTACAGCTCACGAGGGAACACTGAAGCTTTCTTT,CASSYSSRGNTEAFF
NA,TRBV7-9,NA,TRBJ1-6,TGTGCCAGCAGAAAGGACAGTACAATTTATAATTCACCCCTCCACTTT,CASRKDSTIYNSPLHF
NA,TRBV18,NA,TRBJ1-3,TGTGCCAGCTCGTCCGACAGATCTTACGGAAACACCATATATTTT,CASSSDRSYGNTIYF
NA,TRBV6-1,TRBD1,TRBJ1-4,TGTGCCAGCAGTGAACAGGGGGCCCGCGAAAAACTGTTTTTT,CASSEQGAREKLFF
NA,TRBV6-2/TRBV6-3,NA,TRBJ2-5,TGTGCCAGCAGTCAAAGAACAGGGCAATATGAAGAGACCCAGTACTTC,CASSQRTGQYEETQYF
NA,TRBV7-8,NA,TRBJ2-2,TGTGCCAGCAGCTCCCTCTTTCCCGGGGACACCGGGGAGCTGTTTTTT,CASSSLFPGDTGELFF
NA,TRBV19,NA,TRBJ2-6,TGTGCCAGTAGTACTGTCGGGTCTGGGGCCAACGTCCTGACTTTC,CASSTVGSGANVLTF
NA,TRBV6-5,NA,TRBJ2-2,TGTGCCACAGGGGCGCCCGGGGAGCTGTTTTTT,CATGAPGELFF
few,TRBV2,TRBD1,TRBJ1-2,TGTGCCAACTCTGGGGGAACAGGGGGCTATGGCTACACCTTC,CANSGGTGGYGYTF
NA,TRBV19,NA,TRBJ1-1,TGTGCCAGTCGGGCGGACAACTTGAACACTGAAGCTTTCTTT,CASRADNLNTEAFF
NA,TRBV5-1,TRBD2,TRBJ2-7,TGCGCCAGCAAACCCACTAGCGGGGGGTTGTCGCTCGGCGAGCAGTACTTC,CASKPTSGGLSLGEQYF